A selection of T cell receptor beta chains follows, all from one sample in a study of cytomegalovirus exposure and HLA in healthy donors. Profiling relied on immunoSEQ multiplex PCR, and the TCRdb table lists in-frame clones only, not all of them. The table shows roughly 130,000 clones, with roughly 8.3% occurring only once. Source material: PBMCs. These receptors originate from a man in his forties or fifties in good health and CMV-seronegative. The CDR3 runs from the conserved cysteine through the conserved F or W. Fields, in order: clone size, J gene, D gene, V gene, CDR3 DNA, CDR3 protein. A D gene is named only where the DNA matches it firmly. Rows give clone size only sometimes, using once, few, many, or a class for an expanded clone.

NA	TRBJ2-7	NA	TRBV19	TGTGCCAGTAGCTCCCGGGACACCTCTTACTTC	CASSSRDTSYF
NA	TRBJ2-7	TRBD1	TRBV5-3	TGTGCCAGAAGCCCCGGACAGGACGAGCAGTACTTC	CARSPGQDEQYF
few	TRBJ2-7	NA	TRBV6-5	TGTGCCAGCAGTCCGTCACCAGGGTTCTACGAGCAGTACTTC	CASSPSPGFYEQYF
few	TRBJ2-7	TRBD2	TRBV5-1	TGCGCCAGCAGCCCCCGTGGAGCGGGGAGCTCCTACGAGCAGTACTTC	CASSPRGAGSSYEQYF
NA	TRBJ1-4	NA	TRBV27	TGTGCCAGCACCTCGGCAGGGAATGAAAAACTGTTTTTT	CASTSAGNEKLFF
NA	TRBJ2-7	NA	TRBV5-1	TGCGCCAGCAGCGACTGGACTGGAAAGGAACCCCCCTACGAGCAGTACTTC	CASSDWTGKEPPYEQYF
NA	TRBJ2-7	NA	TRBV28	TGTGCCAGCGGGGGGACCGTCTACGAGCAGTACTTC	CASGGTVYEQYF
few	TRBJ1-2	NA	TRBV14	TGTGCCAGCAGTCAGCGGGGGGCAGACGGCTACACCTTC	CASSQRGADGYTF
few	TRBJ2-1	TRBD1	TRBV28	TGTGCCAGCAGTCCCCCTCCCAGGGGGCTGAATGAGCAGTTCTTC	CASSPPPRGLNEQFF
NA	TRBJ2-7	TRBD1	TRBV19	TGTGCCAGTGCTCCGGGACAGGTCTACGAGCAGTACTTC	CASAPGQVYEQYF
few	TRBJ2-7	TRBD1	TRBV2	TGTGCCAGCAGTGGGCCGGGACAGGGCTCCTACGAGCAGTACTTC	CASSGPGQGSYEQYF